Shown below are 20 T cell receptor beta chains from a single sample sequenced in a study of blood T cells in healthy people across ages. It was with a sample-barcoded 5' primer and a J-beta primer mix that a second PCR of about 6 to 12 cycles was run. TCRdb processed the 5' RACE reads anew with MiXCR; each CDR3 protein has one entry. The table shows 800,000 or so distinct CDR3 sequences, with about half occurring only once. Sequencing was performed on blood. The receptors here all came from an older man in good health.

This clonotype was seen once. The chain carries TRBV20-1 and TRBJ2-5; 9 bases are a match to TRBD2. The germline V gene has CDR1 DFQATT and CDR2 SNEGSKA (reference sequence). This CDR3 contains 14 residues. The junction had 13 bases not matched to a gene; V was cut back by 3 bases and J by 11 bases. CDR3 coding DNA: TGCAGTGCTAGGGTACTAGCGGGTGACAATGAGCAGTACTTC. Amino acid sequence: CSARVLAGDNEQYF.

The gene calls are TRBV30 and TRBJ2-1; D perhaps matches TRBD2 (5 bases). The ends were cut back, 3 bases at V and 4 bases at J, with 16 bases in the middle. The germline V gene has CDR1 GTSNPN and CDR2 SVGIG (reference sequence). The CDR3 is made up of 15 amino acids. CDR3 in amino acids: CAWSLRGSIYNEQFF. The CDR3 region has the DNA TGTGCCTGGAGCCTACGGGGATCAATATACAATGAGCAGTTCTTC.

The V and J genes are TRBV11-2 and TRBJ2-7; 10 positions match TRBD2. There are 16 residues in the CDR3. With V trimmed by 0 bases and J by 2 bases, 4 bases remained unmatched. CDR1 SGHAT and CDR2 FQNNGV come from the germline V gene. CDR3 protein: CASSLESGRVAYEQYF. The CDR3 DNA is TGTGCCAGCAGCTTAGAAAGCGGGAGGGTGGCCTACGAGCAGTACTTC.

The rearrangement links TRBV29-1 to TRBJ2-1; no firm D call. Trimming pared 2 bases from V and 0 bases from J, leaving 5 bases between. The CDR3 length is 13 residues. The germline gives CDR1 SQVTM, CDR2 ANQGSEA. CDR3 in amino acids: CSVETVSYNEQFF. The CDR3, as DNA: TGCAGCGTTGAAACGGTCTCCTACAATGAGCAGTTCTTC.

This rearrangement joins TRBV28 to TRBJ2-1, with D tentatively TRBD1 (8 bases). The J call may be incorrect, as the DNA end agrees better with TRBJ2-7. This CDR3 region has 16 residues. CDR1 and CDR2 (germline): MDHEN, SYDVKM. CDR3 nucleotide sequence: TGTGCCAGCAGTCTCCCCGGACAGGGACTATACAATGAGCAGTACTTC. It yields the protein CASSLPGQGLYNEQYF.

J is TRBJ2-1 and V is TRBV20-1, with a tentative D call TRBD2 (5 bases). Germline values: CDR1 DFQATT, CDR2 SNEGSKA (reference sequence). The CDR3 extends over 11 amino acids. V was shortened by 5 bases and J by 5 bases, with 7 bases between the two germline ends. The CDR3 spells CSAQADNEQFF. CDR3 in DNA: TGCAGTGCTCAAGCGGACAATGAGCAGTTCTTC.

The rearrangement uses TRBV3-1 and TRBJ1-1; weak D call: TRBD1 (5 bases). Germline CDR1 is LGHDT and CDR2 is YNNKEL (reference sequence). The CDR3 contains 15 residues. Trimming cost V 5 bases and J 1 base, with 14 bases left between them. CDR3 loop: CASSSQAVRNTEAFF. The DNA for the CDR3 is TGTGCCAGCAGCTCACAGGCCGTGCGGAACACTGAAGCTTTCTTT. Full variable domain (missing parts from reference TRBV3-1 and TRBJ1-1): DTAVSQTPKYLVTQMGNDKSIKCEQNLGHDTMYWYKQDSKKFLKIMFSYNNKELIINETVPNRFSPKSPDKAHLNLHINSLELGDSAVYFCASSSQAVRNTEAFFGQGTRLTVV.

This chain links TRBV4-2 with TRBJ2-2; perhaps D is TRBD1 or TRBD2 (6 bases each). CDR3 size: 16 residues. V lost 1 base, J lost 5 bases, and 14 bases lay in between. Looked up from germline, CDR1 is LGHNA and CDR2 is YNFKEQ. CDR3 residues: CASSQAIGGGTGELFF. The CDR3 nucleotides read TGTGCCAGCAGCCAAGCAATAGGGGGAGGAACCGGGGAGCTGTTTTTT.

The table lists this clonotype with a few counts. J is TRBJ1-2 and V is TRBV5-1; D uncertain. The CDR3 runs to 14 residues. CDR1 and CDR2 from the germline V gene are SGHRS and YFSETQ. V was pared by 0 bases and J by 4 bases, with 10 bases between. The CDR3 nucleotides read TGCGCCAGCAGCTTGGATGCCACGGCCTATGGCTACACCTTC. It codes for CASSLDATAYGYTF.

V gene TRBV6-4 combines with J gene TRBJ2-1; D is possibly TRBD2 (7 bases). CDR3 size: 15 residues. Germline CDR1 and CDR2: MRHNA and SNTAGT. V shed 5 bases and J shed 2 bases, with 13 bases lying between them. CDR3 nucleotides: TGTGCCAGCAGTAAAGGGGGGGAGCCCTACAATGAGCAGTTCTTC. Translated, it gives CASSKGGEPYNEQFF.

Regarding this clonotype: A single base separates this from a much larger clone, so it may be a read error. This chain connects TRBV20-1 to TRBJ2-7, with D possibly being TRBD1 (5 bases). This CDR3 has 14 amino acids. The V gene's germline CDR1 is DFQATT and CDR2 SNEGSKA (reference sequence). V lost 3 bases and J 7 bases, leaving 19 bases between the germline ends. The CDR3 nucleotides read TGCAGTGCTAGGAGTGGGGCCTCCTACAATGAGCAGTACTTC. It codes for CSARSGASYNEQYF.

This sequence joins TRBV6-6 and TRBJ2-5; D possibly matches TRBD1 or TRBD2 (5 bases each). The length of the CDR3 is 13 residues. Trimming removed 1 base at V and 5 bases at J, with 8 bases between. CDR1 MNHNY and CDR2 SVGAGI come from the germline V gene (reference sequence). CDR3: CASSYWDDETQYF. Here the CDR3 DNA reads TGTGCCAGCAGTTACTGGGACGATGAGACCCAGTACTTC.

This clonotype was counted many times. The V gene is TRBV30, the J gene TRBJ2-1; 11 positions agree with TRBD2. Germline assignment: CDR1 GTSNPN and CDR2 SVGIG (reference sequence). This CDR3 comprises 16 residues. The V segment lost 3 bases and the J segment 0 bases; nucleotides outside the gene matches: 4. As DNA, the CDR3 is TGTGCCTGGAGCAAGACTAGCGGGGTCTCCTACAATGAGCAGTTCTTC. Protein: CAWSKTSGVSYNEQFF.

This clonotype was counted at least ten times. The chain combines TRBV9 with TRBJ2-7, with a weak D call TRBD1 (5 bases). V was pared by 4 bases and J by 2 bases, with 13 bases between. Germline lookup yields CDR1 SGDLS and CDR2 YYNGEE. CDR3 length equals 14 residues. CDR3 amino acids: CASSTTGTAYEQYF. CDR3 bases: TGTGCCAGCAGCACCACAGGTACCGCCTACGAGCAGTACTTC. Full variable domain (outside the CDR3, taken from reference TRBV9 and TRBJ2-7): DSGVTQTPKHLITATGQRVTLRCSPRSGDLSVYWYQQSLDQGLQFLIQYYNGEERAKGNILERFSAQQFPDLHSELNLSSLELGDSALYFCASSTTGTAYEQYFGPGTRLTVT.

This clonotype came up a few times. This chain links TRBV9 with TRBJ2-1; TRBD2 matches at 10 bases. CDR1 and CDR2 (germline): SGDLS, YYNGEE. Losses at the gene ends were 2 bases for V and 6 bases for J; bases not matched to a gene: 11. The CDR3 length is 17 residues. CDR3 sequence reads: CASSVLGGLAYPNEQFF. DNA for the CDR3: TGTGCCAGCAGCGTTCTTGGGGGACTAGCGTACCCCAATGAGCAGTTCTTC.

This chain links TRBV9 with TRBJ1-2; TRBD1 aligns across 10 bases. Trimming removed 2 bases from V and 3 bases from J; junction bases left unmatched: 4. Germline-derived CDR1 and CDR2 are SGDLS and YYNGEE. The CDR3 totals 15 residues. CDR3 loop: CASSVLGQGDYGYTF. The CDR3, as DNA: TGTGCCAGCAGCGTCCTAGGACAGGGGGACTATGGCTACACCTTC.

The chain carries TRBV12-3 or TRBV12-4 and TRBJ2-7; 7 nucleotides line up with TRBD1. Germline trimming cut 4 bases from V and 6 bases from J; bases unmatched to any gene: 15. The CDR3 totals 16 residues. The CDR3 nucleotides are TGTGCCAGCAGTTCCATAACGACAGGGAAGGTAGGCGAGCAGTACTTC. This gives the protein CASSSITTGKVGEQYF.

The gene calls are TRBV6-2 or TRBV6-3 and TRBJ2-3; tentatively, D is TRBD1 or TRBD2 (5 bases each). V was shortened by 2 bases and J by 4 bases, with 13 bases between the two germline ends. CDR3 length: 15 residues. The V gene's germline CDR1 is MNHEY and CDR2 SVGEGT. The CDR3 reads CASSYRDRTADTQYF. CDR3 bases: TGTGCCAGCAGTTACAGGGACCGTACCGCAGATACGCAGTATTTT.

CDR3 in amino acids: CASSLAHPYNEQFF. CDR3 DNA: TGTGCCAGCAGCTTAGCGCACCCTTACAATGAGCAGTTCTTC. This chain joins TRBV7-8 and TRBJ2-1; no clear D. Germline loops: CDR1 SGHVS, CDR2 FQNEAQ. Trimming left V 0 bases short and J 4 bases short, with 7 bases between. This CDR3 spans 14 amino acids. Supplemented by reference TRBV7-8 and TRBJ2-1, the full variable domain reads GAGVSQSPRYKVAKRGQDVALRCDPISGHVSLFWYQQALGQGPEFLTYFQNEAQLDKSGLPSDRFFAERPEGSVSTLKIQRTQQEDSAVYLCASSLAHPYNEQFFGPGTRLTVL.

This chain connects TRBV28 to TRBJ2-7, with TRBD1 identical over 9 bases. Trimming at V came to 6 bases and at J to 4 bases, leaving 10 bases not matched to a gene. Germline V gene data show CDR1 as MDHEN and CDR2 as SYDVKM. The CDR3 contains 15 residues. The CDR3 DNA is TGTGCCAGCAGGGGTCTCACAGGGGGCTTGTACGAGCAGTACTTC. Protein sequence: CASRGLTGGLYEQYF.